This T cell receptor beta chain was sequenced for a study of control samples from healthy donors and cancer patients. This CDR3 comprises 17 residues. V dropped 5 bases and J dropped 0 bases, with 17 bases sitting between them. Looked up from germline, CDR1 is SGHAT and CDR2 is FQNNGV. Assay: immunoSEQ multiplex PCR; the TCRdb copy retains only in-frame clones and omits some. The sample lists over 45,000 clones; more than 70% were seen once. The sequence was obtained from a man aged 35 to 55 with colorectal cancer. Sequenced sample: PBMCs. The chain uses TRBV11-2 and TRBJ2-1; D possibly corresponds to TRBD1 (5 bases). Written as DNA, the CDR3 is TGTGCCAGCAGCCTATACAGGAGCCTGAGCTCCTACAATGAGCAGTTCTTC. Protein: CASSLYRSLSSYNEQFF.